A selection of T cell receptor beta chains follows, all from one sample in a study of T-cell memory formation after mild COVID-19. TCRdb redid the calling of the 5' RACE reads with MiXCR, one entry per CDR3 protein. Of over 450,000 distinct CDR3 sequences in the sample, roughly 22% are singletons; the top ten hold around 12%. The material sequenced was PBMCs or a T cell subset sorted from them (not recorded which). The receptors come from an adult woman who had mild COVID-19 (a few samples of this study predate the infection). Cell type and time point are not known. CDR3s include the opening cysteine and the closing phenylalanine or tryptophan. The D gene is left open where the match is weak. Only some rows state a clone size, as once, few, many or a class for expanded clones.

D gene: NA
clone size: NA
J gene: TRBJ1-2
V gene: TRBV12-3/TRBV12-4
CDR3 protein: CASSFSRTGGYANYGYTF
CDR3 DNA: TGTGCCAGCAGTTTTTCCCGAACAGGTGGTTACGCTAACTATGGCTACACCTTC

D gene: NA
clone size: many
J gene: TRBJ1-5
V gene: TRBV7-9
CDR3 protein: CASSPGGLQPQHF
CDR3 DNA: TGTGCCAGCAGCCCCGGGGGTCTTCAGCCCCAGCATTTT

D gene: NA
clone size: NA
J gene: TRBJ2-1
V gene: TRBV27
CDR3 protein: CASSISVVPGNEQFF
CDR3 DNA: TGTGCCAGCAGTATTTCAGTCGTCCCGGGAAATGAGCAGTTCTTC

D gene: TRBD1
clone size: many
J gene: TRBJ1-6
V gene: TRBV5-1
CDR3 protein: CASSRQGGNSPLHF
CDR3 DNA: TGCGCCAGCAGCCGCCAGGGGGGGAATTCACCCCTCCACTTT

D gene: NA
clone size: few
J gene: TRBJ2-2
V gene: TRBV9
CDR3 protein: CASSVVWNTGELFF
CDR3 DNA: TGTGCCAGCAGCGTAGTTTGGAACACCGGGGAGCTGTTTTTT

D gene: NA
clone size: NA
J gene: TRBJ1-2
V gene: TRBV4-1
CDR3 protein: CASSQEPAGNYGYTF
CDR3 DNA: TGCGCCAGCAGCCAAGAGCCCGCGGGAAACTATGGCTACACCTTC

D gene: TRBD1
clone size: NA
J gene: TRBJ2-1
V gene: TRBV14
CDR3 protein: CASSQDWTGKNYNEQFF
CDR3 DNA: TGTGCCAGCAGCCAAGATTGGACAGGGAAAAACTACAATGAGCAGTTCTTC

D gene: NA
clone size: NA
J gene: TRBJ2-1
V gene: TRBV24-1
CDR3 protein: CATSDPGTGYNEQFF
CDR3 DNA: TGTGCCACCAGTGACCCCGGGACGGGGTACAATGAGCAGTTCTTC

D gene: NA
clone size: NA
J gene: TRBJ2-7
V gene: TRBV20-1
CDR3 protein: CSARTRSSYEQYF
CDR3 DNA: TGCAGTGCGAGGACGAGAAGCTCCTACGAGCAGTACTTC

D gene: NA
clone size: NA
J gene: TRBJ2-1
V gene: TRBV6-1
CDR3 protein: CASSGGLGKNEQFF
CDR3 DNA: TGTGCCAGCAGTGGGGGGCTGGGGAAGAATGAGCAGTTCTTC

D gene: NA
clone size: NA
J gene: TRBJ2-3
V gene: TRBV7-9
CDR3 protein: CASNKIADTDTQYF
CDR3 DNA: TGTGCCAGCAACAAAATAGCGGACACAGATACGCAGTATTTT

D gene: NA
clone size: few
J gene: TRBJ2-7
V gene: TRBV30
CDR3 protein: CAWSVNGPYEQYF
CDR3 DNA: TGTGCCTGGAGTGTTAATGGGCCATACGAGCAGTACTTC

D gene: NA
clone size: many
J gene: TRBJ1-1
V gene: TRBV18
CDR3 protein: CASSPPGGGTEAFF
CDR3 DNA: TGTGCCAGCTCACCACCCGGGGGGGGCACTGAAGCTTTCTTT

D gene: NA
clone size: NA
J gene: TRBJ2-7
V gene: TRBV20-1
CDR3 protein: CSVVGAGYEQYF
CDR3 DNA: TGCAGTGTGGTGGGGGCTGGCTACGAGCAGTACTTC

D gene: NA
clone size: few
J gene: TRBJ2-7
V gene: TRBV9
CDR3 protein: CASSVDSLGSYEQYF
CDR3 DNA: TGTGCCAGCAGCGTAGACTCTCTGGGCTCCTACGAGCAGTACTTC

D gene: NA
clone size: NA
J gene: TRBJ2-2
V gene: TRBV7-9
CDR3 protein: CASTPFRDGTNTGELFF
CDR3 DNA: TGTGCCAGCACCCCTTTCCGGGACGGCACGAACACCGGGGAGCTGTTTTTT